The rows below give T cell receptor beta chains drawn from one sample of a study of T cell responses to AZD1222 COVID-19 vaccine. Data came from immunoSEQ multiplex PCR; TCRdb stores just in-frame clones and leaves some out. Of 140,000 to 150,000 clones listed, over 75% are singletons. The material was peripheral blood, obtained on day 0 of AZD1222 vaccination. These receptors were collected from an adult in good health. Each CDR3 is given with its conserved first and last residue. The D gene is left open where the match is weak. Clone sizes are given selectively: once, few, many, or a class where the clone is expanded.

J gene | D gene | clone size | V gene | CDR3 DNA | CDR3 protein
TRBJ1-5 | . | . | TRBV27 | TGTGCCAGCAGTCCCTGGGACCCTCCAGGGCCCCAGCATTTT | CASSPWDPPGPQHF
TRBJ2-7 | . | . | TRBV28 | TGTGCCAGCAGTTTAAGCGTCCTGGTCTCCGAGCAGTACTTC | CASSLSVLVSEQYF
TRBJ2-1 | TRBD2 | . | TRBV11-3 | TGTGCCAGCAGCCTCGCTCGACTAGCCAATGAGCAGTTCTTC | CASSLARLANEQFF
TRBJ2-1 | TRBD2 | . | TRBV27 | TGTGCCAGCAGGAAACAAGCGGGGAGCTCCTACAATGAGCAGTTCTTC | CASRKQAGSSYNEQFF
TRBJ1-1 | TRBD1 | . | TRBV18 | TGTGCCAGCTCCCCAAGACAGGGAAACACTGAAGCTTTCTTT | CASSPRQGNTEAFF
TRBJ1-6 | . | . | TRBV11-2 | TGTGCCAGCAGCTTTAGGGGTGAGCGAAATTCACCCCTCCACTTT | CASSFRGERNSPLHF
TRBJ2-1 | . | . | TRBV11-2 | TGTGCCAGCAGCTCGATCTTCGGTGGTGAGCAGTTCTTC | CASSSIFGGEQFF
TRBJ2-2 | . | . | TRBV9 | TGTGCCAGCAGCGGGTCGCGAAGGGAGCTGTTTTTT | CASSGSRRELFF
TRBJ1-2 | . | . | TRBV5-8 | TGTGCCAGCAGCGACACAGGGTTGGGTAACTATGGCTACACCTTC | CASSDTGLGNYGYTF
TRBJ2-7 | . | . | TRBV7-2 | TGTGCCAGCAGCGTCTGGGCAGGGATCTCCTACGAGCAGTACTTC | CASSVWAGISYEQYF
TRBJ1-1 | . | . | TRBV3-1/TRBV3-2 | TGTGCCAGCAGCCAAGGACAGCTAACTGAAGCTTTCTTT | CASSQGQLTEAFF
TRBJ2-2 | . | . | TRBV28 | TGTGCCAGCAGTTTAGGACTACCCACCGGGGAGCTGTTTTTT | CASSLGLPTGELFF
TRBJ1-6 | TRBD1 | once | TRBV15 | TGTGCCACCAGCAGAGATCCGCCAGACAGGGGAGGATCACCCCTCCACTTT | CATSRDPPDRGGSPLHF
TRBJ2-4 | TRBD2 | . | TRBV2 | TGTGCCAGCAGTGGAACACTAGCGGGAGATTGGAAAAACATTCAGTACTTC | CASSGTLAGDWKNIQYF
TRBJ2-7 | TRBD2 | . | TRBV7-8 | TGTGCCAGCAGCTCCCTGGGAGGGGCGGGAGACGTGTACGAGCAGTACTTC | CASSSLGGAGDVYEQYF
TRBJ1-6 | . | once | TRBV7-2 | TGTGCCAGCAGCTTATACCCCCAGGGTGTTAATTCACCCCTCCACTTT | CASSLYPQGVNSPLHF
TRBJ1-4 | . | . | TRBV18 | TGTGCCAGCTCGGACCTTACAGGGAATCGGGCTAATGAAAAACTGTTTTTT | CASSDLTGNRANEKLFF